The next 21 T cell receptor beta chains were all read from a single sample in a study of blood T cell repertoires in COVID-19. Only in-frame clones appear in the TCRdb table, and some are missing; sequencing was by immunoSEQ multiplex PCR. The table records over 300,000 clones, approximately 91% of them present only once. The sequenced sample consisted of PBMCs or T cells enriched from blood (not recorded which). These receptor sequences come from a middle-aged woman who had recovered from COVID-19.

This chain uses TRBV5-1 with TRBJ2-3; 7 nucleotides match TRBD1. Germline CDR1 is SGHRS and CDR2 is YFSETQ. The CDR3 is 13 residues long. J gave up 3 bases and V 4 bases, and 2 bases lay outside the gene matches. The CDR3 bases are TGCGCCAGCAGCGCAGGGGGAACAGATACGCAGTATTTT. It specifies CASSAGGTDTQYF.

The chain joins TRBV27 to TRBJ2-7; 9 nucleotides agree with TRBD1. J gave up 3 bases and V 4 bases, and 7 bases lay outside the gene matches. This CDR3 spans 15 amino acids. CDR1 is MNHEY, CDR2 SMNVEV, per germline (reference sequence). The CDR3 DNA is TGTGCCAGCAGTTCGACCGGGACAGGGCGCTACGAGCAGTACTTC. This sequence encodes CASSSTGTGRYEQYF.

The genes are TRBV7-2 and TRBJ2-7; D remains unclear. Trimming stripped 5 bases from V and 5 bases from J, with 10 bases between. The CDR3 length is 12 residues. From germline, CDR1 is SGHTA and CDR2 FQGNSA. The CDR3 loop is CASSQNTHEQYF. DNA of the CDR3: TGTGCCAGCAGCCAAAACACCCACGAGCAGTACTTC.

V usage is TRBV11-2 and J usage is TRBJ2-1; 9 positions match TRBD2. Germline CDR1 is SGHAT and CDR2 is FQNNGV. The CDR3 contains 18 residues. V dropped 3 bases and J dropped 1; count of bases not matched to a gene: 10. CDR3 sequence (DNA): TGTGCCAGCAGCTTTCGGGCGGGGGGGCAAAGTTCCTACAATGAGCAGTTCTTC. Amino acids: CASSFRAGGQSSYNEQFF.

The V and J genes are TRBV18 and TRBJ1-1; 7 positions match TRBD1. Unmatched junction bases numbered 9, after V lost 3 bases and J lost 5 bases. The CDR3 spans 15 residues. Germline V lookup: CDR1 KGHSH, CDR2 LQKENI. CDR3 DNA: TGTGCCAGCTCACCGTCTACAGGGGTTCGGACTGAAGCTTTCTTT. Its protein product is CASSPSTGVRTEAFF. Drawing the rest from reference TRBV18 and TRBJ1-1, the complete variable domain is NAGVMQNPRHLVRRRGQEARLRCSPMKGHSHVYWYRQLPEEGLKFMVYLQKENIIDESGMPKERFSAEFPKEGPSILRIQQVVRGDSAAYFCASSPSTGVRTEAFFGQGTRLTVV.

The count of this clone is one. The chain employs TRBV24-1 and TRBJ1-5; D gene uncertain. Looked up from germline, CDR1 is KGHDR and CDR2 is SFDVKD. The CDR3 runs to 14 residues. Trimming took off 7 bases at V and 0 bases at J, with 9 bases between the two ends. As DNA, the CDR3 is TGTGCCACCAGCCCAGATTATAGCAATCAGCCCCAGCATTTT. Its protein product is CATSPDYSNQPQHF.

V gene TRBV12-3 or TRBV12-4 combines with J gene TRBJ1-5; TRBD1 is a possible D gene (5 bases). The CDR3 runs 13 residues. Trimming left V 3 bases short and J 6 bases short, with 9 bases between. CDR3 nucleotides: TGTGCCAGCAGTTTGCAGGGAAGTCAGCCCCAGCATTTT. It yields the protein CASSLQGSQPQHF.

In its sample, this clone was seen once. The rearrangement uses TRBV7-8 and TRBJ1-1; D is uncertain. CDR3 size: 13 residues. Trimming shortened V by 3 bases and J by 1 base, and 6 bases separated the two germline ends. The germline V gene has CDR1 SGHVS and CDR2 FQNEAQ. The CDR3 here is CASSFSGNTEAFF. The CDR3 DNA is TGTGCCAGCAGCTTTTCAGGGAACACTGAAGCTTTCTTT.

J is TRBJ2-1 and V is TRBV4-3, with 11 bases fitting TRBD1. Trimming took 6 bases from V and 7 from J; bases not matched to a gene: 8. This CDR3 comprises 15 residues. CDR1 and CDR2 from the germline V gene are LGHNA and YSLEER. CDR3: CASSLDRGLGNEQFF. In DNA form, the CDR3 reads TGCGCCAGCAGTCTGGACAGGGGGCTGGGGAATGAGCAGTTCTTC.

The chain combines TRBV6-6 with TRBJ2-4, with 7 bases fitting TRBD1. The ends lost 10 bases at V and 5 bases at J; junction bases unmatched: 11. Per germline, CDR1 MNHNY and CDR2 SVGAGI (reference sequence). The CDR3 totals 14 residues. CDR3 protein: CATTLDRFENIQYF. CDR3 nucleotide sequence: TGTGCCACCACATTGGACAGGTTTGAAAACATTCAGTACTTC.

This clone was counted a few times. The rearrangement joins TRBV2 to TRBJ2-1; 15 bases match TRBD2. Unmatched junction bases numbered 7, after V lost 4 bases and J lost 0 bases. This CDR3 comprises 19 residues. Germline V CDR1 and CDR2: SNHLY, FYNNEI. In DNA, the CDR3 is TGTGCCAGCAGTGTCCGGACTAGCGGGAGGGGGAGCTCCTACAATGAGCAGTTCTTC. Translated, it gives CASSVRTSGRGSSYNEQFF.

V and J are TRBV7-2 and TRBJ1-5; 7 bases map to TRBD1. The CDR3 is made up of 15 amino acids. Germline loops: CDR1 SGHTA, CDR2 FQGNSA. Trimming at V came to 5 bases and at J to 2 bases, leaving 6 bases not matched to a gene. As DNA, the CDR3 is TGTGCCAGCAGCCCGACAGGGTACGGCAATCAGCCCCAGCATTTT. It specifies CASSPTGYGNQPQHF.

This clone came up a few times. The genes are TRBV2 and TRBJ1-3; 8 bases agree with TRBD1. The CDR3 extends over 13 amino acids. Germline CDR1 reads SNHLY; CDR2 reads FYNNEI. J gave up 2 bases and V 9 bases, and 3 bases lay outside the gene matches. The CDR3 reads CASGTGTGNTIYF. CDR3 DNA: TGTGCCAGTGGGACAGGTACTGGAAACACCATATATTTT.

CDR3 loop: CASSLGTTPGVGEAFF. The CDR3 DNA is TGTGCCAGCAGCCTGGGGACTACCCCGGGGGTTGGTGAAGCTTTCTTT. The V gene is TRBV9, the J gene TRBJ1-1; a possible D gene is TRBD1 (5 bases). The CDR3 is 16 residues long. V lost 4 bases and J 7 bases, leaving 23 bases between the germline ends. Germline loops: CDR1 SGDLS, CDR2 YYNGEE.

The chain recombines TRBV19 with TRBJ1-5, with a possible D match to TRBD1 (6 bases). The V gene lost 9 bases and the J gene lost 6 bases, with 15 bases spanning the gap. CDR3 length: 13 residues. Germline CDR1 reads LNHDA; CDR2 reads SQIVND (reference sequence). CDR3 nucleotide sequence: TGTGCCAGCAAGGGGGAACAGGGTCAGCCCCAGCATTTT. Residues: CASKGEQGQPQHF.

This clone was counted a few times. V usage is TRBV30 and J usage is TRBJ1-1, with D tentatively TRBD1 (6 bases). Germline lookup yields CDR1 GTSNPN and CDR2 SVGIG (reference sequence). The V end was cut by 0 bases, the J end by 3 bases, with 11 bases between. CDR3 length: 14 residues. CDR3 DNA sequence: TGTGCCTGGAGTGTAGGGGGTCAGTACACTGAAGCTTTCTTT. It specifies CAWSVGGQYTEAFF.

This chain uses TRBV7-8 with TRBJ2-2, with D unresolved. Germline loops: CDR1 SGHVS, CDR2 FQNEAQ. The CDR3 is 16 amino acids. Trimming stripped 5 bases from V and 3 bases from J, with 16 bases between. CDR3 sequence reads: CASSGAHPRDTGELFF. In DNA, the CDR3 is TGTGCCAGCAGCGGTGCCCACCCACGGGACACCGGGGAGCTGTTTTTT.

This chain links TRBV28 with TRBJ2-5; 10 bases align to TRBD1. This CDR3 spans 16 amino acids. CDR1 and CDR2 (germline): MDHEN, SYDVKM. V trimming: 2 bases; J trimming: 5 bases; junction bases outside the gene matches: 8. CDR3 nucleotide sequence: TGTGCCAGCAGTTTAGGGACAGGGGTAATGGTGGAGACCCAGTACTTC. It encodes CASSLGTGVMVETQYF.

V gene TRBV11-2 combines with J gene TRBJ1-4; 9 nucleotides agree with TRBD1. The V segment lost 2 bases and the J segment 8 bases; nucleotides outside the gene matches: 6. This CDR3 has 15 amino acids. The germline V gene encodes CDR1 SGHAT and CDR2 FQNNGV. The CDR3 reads CASSLYGTGPEKLFF. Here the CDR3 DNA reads TGTGCCAGCAGCTTATATGGGACAGGGCCCGAAAAACTGTTTTTT.

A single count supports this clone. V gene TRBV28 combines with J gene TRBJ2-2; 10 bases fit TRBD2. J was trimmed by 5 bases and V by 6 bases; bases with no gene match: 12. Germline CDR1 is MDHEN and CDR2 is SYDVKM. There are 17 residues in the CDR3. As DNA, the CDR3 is TGTGCCAGCAGCAATAGAGCGGGGGGGCCGAGGACCGGGGAGCTGTTTTTT. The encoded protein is CASSNRAGGPRTGELFF.

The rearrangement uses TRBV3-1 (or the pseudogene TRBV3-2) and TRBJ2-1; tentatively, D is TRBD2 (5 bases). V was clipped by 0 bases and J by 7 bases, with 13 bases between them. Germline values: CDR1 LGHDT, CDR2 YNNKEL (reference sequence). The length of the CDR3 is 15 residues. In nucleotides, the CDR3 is TGTGCCAGCAGCCAAGACTCTACTCGAGGGAATGAGCAGTTCTTC. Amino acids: CASSQDSTRGNEQFF.